The entry below gives a single T cell receptor (beta chain) sequence along with its context. Its antigen is currently unknown. This entry is derived from a study of CD8 T cells in Susac syndrome. General study findings and limits: Acknowledgment was made by the study that its TCR sequencing and HLA analysis involved a relatively small number of individuals.

The germline V and J ends were trimmed by 2 bases and 8 bases, with 17 bases remaining between them. The CDR3 is 15 amino acids. Germline CDR1 is SGHRS and CDR2 is YFSETQ. Random hexamers were used to reverse transcribe an amount of about 0.45 to 1 ug RNA. TCRdb reprocessed the immunoSEQ multiplex PCR reads via MiXCR and lists one record per CDR3 protein. The sample includes roughly 180,000 distinct CDR3 sequences, just under 95% of them seen just once. Sequencing of TCR beta covered CD8+ and CD4+ T cells obtained from blood. The sequence came from a human donor with Susac syndrome. The gene calls are TRBV5-1 and TRBJ2-1; a possible D gene is TRBD1 (6 bases). The sequenced material came from CD4+ T cells from PBMCs. The CDR3 coding sequence is TGCGCCAGCAGCTTATATACAGGGTTATCTGATGAGCAGTTCTTC. This translates into CASSLYTGLSDEQFF.